A single sample gave rise to the 30 T cell receptor beta chains below, sequenced in a study of glioma-infiltrating T cells. TCR alpha and beta CDR3 regions were amplified from RNA using iRepertoire nested multiplex PCR. MiXCR, run by TCRdb on the multiplex PCR reads, gives a single entry per CDR3 protein. The sample lists some 90,000 distinct CDR3 sequences, approximately 39% occurring once. Sample: glioma tissue, nonneoplastic brain tissue, or PBMCs (not recorded which). The receptor source for this set is a human donor with low-grade glioma or glioblastoma, undergoing nonglioma brain surgery, or in good health (not recorded which).

The rearrangement links TRBV6-5 to TRBJ2-3; weak D call: TRBD1 (5 bases). This CDR3 has 15 residues. V gave up 2 bases and J gave up 4 bases, with 13 bases separating them. Looked up from germline, CDR1 is MNHEY and CDR2 is SVGAGI. CDR3 in amino acids: CASSYRGHSADTQYF. The DNA of the CDR3 is TGTGCCAGCAGTTACAGAGGACACAGCGCAGATACGCAGTATTTT.

Concerning this clonotype itself: One junction end does not reproduce the germline sequence, and a read error may be involved. The genes are TRBV6-2 or TRBV6-3 and TRBJ2-3; 11 positions agree with TRBD1. Per the germline V gene, CDR1 is MNHEY and CDR2 is SVGEGT. This CDR3 comprises 14 residues. DNA for the CDR3: TGTGCCAGCAGTAACCGGGACAGGGGGAACATTCAGTTCTTT. This translates into CASSNRDRGNIQFF.

The sample holds many counts of this clonotype. This chain joins TRBV7-8 and TRBJ2-7, with TRBD2 as a possible D gene (6 bases). The germline gives CDR1 SGHVS, CDR2 FQNEAQ. CDR3 length: 15 amino acids. Trimming shortened V by 5 bases and J by 0 bases, and 14 bases separated the two germline ends. Here the CDR3 reads CASSPRRDSSYEQYF. The CDR3 coding sequence is TGTGCCAGCAGCCCGAGAAGGGACTCCTCCTACGAGCAGTACTTC.

Note on this clonotype: This may come from a read error, since a much larger clone is one base off. The CDR3 end shows no conserved phenylalanine or tryptophan, and so a read error is likely. The chain links TRBV7-9 to TRBJ2-5; D is uncertain. Germline V lookup: CDR1 SEHNR, CDR2 FQNEAQ (reference sequence). Trimming pared 1 base from V and 2 bases from J, leaving 11 bases between. The CDR3 covers 15 residues. The CDR3 DNA is TGTGCCAGCAGCTTAGGCGTCCTGGGACAAGAGACCCAGTACCTC. Its translation: CASSLGVLGQETQYL.

On this clonotype itself: Lacking the conserved final phenylalanine or tryptophan, this CDR3 likely reflects a read error. The rearrangement links TRBV20-1 to TRBJ2-7; weak D call: TRBD2 (5 bases). V lost 5 bases and J 6 bases, leaving 20 bases between the germline ends. CDR3 length: 14 residues. Germline V gives CDR1 DFQATT, CDR2 SNEGSKA (reference sequence). CDR3 sequence reads: CSAGPGGRPLEQYL. CDR3 coding DNA: TGCAGTGCTGGTCCTGGCGGGCGCCCCCTCGAGCAGTACCTC.

On this clonotype itself: A much larger clone is a single base away; this may be a read error. The chain uses TRBV3-1 and TRBJ2-2; possible D gene TRBD2, 5 bases. The CDR3 is 14 amino acids. Germline V gene lookup returns CDR1 LGHDT and CDR2 YNNKEL (reference sequence). The CDR3 sequence is CASSQVSDTGELLF. CDR3 coding DNA: TGTGCCAGCAGCCAAGTATCAGACACCGGGGAGCTGCTTTTT.

This sequence joins TRBV6-2 or TRBV6-3 and TRBJ2-7; 9 positions match TRBD2. CDR3 length equals 14 residues. The J segment lost 1 base and the V segment lost 8 bases, leaving 6 bases of the junction unmatched. The germline V gene encodes CDR1 MNHEY and CDR2 SVGEGT. CDR3 in amino acids: CASASSGTSYEQYF. CDR3 sequence (DNA): TGTGCCAGCGCGTCTAGCGGGACATCCTACGAGCAGTACTTC.

This clonotype was seen ten or more times. V and J are TRBV15 and TRBJ2-3; TRBD1 matches 7 bases. Trimming took 2 bases from V and 4 from J; bases not matched to a gene: 6. Germline CDR1 is LNHNV and CDR2 is YYDKDF (reference sequence). This CDR3 contains 15 residues. The CDR3 DNA is TGTGCCACCAGCAGACCCCAGGGGGTTCCAGATACGCAGTATTTT. Its translation: CATSRPQGVPDTQYF.

On this clonotype itself: A read error may be the cause here, since a much bigger clone is one base away. The gene calls are TRBV29-1 and TRBJ1-2, with D hard to call. Germline V gene lookup returns CDR1 SQVTM and CDR2 ANQGSEA. The CDR3 covers 12 residues. V lost 5 bases and J lost 2, with 9 bases in between. CDR3 region: CSVWGVNYGYTF. CDR3 DNA sequence: TGCAGCGTTTGGGGAGTGAACTATGGCTACACCTTC.

This clonotype was found many times. The rearrangement links TRBV28 to TRBJ1-4, with 10 bases lining up with TRBD1. The V segment lost 6 bases and the J segment 8 bases; nucleotides outside the gene matches: 9. This CDR3 contains 15 residues. From germline, CDR1 is MDHEN and CDR2 SYDVKM. Written as DNA, the CDR3 is TGTGCCAGCAGACGACCGGGACAGGGGTACGAAAAACTGTTTTTT. Protein: CASRRPGQGYEKLFF.

The chain combines TRBV11-2 with TRBJ2-5; tentative D call: TRBD1 (5 bases). The germline gives CDR1 SGHAT, CDR2 FQNNGV. Trimming left V 0 bases short and J 4 bases short, with 9 bases between. CDR3 length: 14 residues. The chain's CDR3 is CASSLEQVAETQYF. The CDR3 DNA sequence: TGTGCCAGCAGCTTAGAACAGGTAGCAGAGACCCAGTACTTC.

Regarding this clonotype: At one end the junction does not follow the germline gene, possibly because of a read error. The gene calls are TRBV7-6 and TRBJ2-1; 9 bases fit TRBD1. The length of the CDR3 is 13 residues. The V gene's germline CDR1 is SGHVS and CDR2 FNYEAQ. In nucleotides, the CDR3 is TGTGCCGGCAGCAGGACAGGGGTTAATGAGCAGTTCTTC. Protein sequence: CAGSRTGVNEQFF.

Regarding this clonotype: A read error may account for a junction end that differs from germline. The chain joins TRBV5-1 to TRBJ2-7; the D gene is possibly TRBD2 (5 bases). The CDR3 covers 13 residues. CDR1 SGHRS and CDR2 YFSETQ come from the germline V gene. The CDR3 spells CASSLDGTGGQYF. CDR3 in DNA: TGCGCCAGCAGCTTGGACGGTACTGGCGGGCAGTATTTC.

This chain joins TRBV25-1 and TRBJ2-2, with no clear D. Per the germline V gene, CDR1 is MGHDK and CDR2 is SYGVNS. CDR3 length: 11 residues. This CDR3 is CVSRSSGELFF. DNA for the CDR3: TGTGTTAGCAGGAGTTCCGGGGAGCTGTTTTTT.

This clonotype was seen repeatedly, ten times or more. The chain is built from TRBV12-3 or TRBV12-4 and TRBJ1-2, with 12 bases matching TRBD1. The CDR3 runs 15 residues. V lost 5 bases, J lost 8 bases, and 9 bases stayed unmatched. CDR3 sequence: CASSLPGQGAVGYTF. The CDR3 nucleotides are TGTGCCAGCAGTCTTCCGGGACAGGGGGCTGTGGGCTACACCTTC.

Points on this clonotype: A read error may produce the germline difference seen at one junction end. The rearrangement joins TRBV5-1 to TRBJ2-1, with D perhaps matching TRBD1 or TRBD2 (6 bases each). Germline CDR1 reads SGHRS; CDR2 reads YFSETQ. The CDR3 extends over 15 amino acids. The CDR3 here is CASSSTQGGYNEQFF. The CDR3 DNA sequence: TGCGCCAGCAGCTCGACACAGGGAGGATACAACGAGCAGTTCTTC.

With respect to this clonotype: One junction end disagrees with the germline gene, perhaps due to a read error. V gene TRBV19 combines with J gene TRBJ1-3, with D hard to call. The CDR3 contains 15 residues. Germline CDR1 and CDR2: LNHDA and SQIVND (reference sequence). CDR3 sequence (DNA): TGTGCTAGTATTATTGTCTTGGTATCCGGAAACACCATATATTTT. It encodes CASIIVLVSGNTIYF.

With regard to this clonotype: This may be a read error: a much more frequent sequence differs by one nucleotide. The gene calls are TRBV18 and TRBJ2-3; D not certain. Germline V CDR1 and CDR2: KGHSH, LQKENI. There are 15 residues in the CDR3. CDR3 sequence: CASSPLSTARDTQCF. CDR3 DNA: TGTGCCAGCTCACCACTTTCGACGGCGCGAGATACGCAGTGTTTT.

On this clonotype itself: This may arise from a read error, as a much more abundant clone is one base away. The rearrangement joins TRBV18 to TRBJ2-5; no clear D gene. The CDR3 length is 12 residues. The germline CDR1 and CDR2 sequences are KGHSH and LQKENI. V dropped 5 bases and J dropped 9 bases, with 13 bases sitting between them. CDR3: CASSGIDQAQYF. The CDR3 DNA sequence: TGTGCCAGCTCAGGGATAGATCAAGCCCAGTACTTC.

This rearrangement joins TRBV20-1 to TRBJ2-4; D perhaps matches TRBD1 (5 bases). Germline-derived CDR1 and CDR2 are DFQATT and SNEGSKA (reference sequence). This CDR3 is built from 12 residues. CDR3 bases: TGCGGTGTCGGACACATTTCCACAATTCAGTACTTC. Translation gives CGVGHISTIQYF.

The rearrangement uses TRBV4-1 and TRBJ2-1; TRBD2 might be the D (6 bases). Germline lookup yields CDR1 MGHRA and CDR2 YSYEKL. The CDR3 runs to 13 residues. V lost 7 bases and J lost 8, with 15 bases in between. Written as DNA, the CDR3 is TGCGCCAGCATACCCGGGGGAGGCCATGAGCAGTTCTTC. Encoded protein: CASIPGGGHEQFF.

This clonotype was seen many times. This rearrangement joins TRBV7-8 to TRBJ2-3; a possible D gene is TRBD1 (6 bases). The germline CDR1 and CDR2 sequences are SGHVS and FQNEAQ. The V end was cut by 1 base, the J end by 4 bases, with 15 bases between. The CDR3 length is 16 residues. The CDR3 spells CASSLGTRGWADTQYF. The DNA of the CDR3 is TGTGCCAGCAGCTTAGGGACCAGGGGATGGGCAGATACGCAGTATTTT.

Worth noting for this clonotype: A much larger clone differs from this one at a single base, so this may be a read error. The chain recombines TRBV4-1 with TRBJ2-5, with unresolved D. CDR1 and CDR2 from the germline V gene are MGHRA and YSYEKL. The CDR3 has 13 amino acids. For the CDR3, the DNA is TGTGCCAGCAGCTTAGACGGAAAAGGGACCCAGTACTTC. It yields the protein CASSLDGKGTQYF.

Details on this clonotype: As the CDR3 is not closed by the conserved phenylalanine or tryptophan, this likely results from a read error. This chain links TRBV7-9 with TRBJ2-7; 8 bases agree with TRBD2. The CDR3 is 13 amino acids. V was clipped by 7 bases and J by 0 bases; unmatched bases: 2. Germline CDR1 SEHNR, CDR2 FQNEAQ (reference sequence). This chain's CDR3 is CASTTSGSYEQYL. The CDR3 coding sequence is TGTGCCAGCACCACTAGCGGCTCCTACGAGCAGTACCTC.

With respect to this clonotype: The final CDR3 position lacks the conserved phenylalanine or tryptophan, pointing to a likely read error. No DNA is shown, since the ends of the CDR3 on it are uncertain; the CDR3 is the one TCRdb lists. The chain uses TRBV28 and TRBJ2-7. Germline loops: CDR1 MDHEN, CDR2 SYDVKM. The CDR3 is made up of 12 amino acids, end residues included. The CDR3 region is CASTNRFGERYS.

Ten or more counts support this clonotype. The chain has TRBV20-1 and TRBJ1-1, with TRBD1 as a possible D gene (6 bases). Germline CDR1 reads DFQATT; CDR2 reads SNEGSKA (reference sequence). Between the trimmed V and J ends, which lost 2 bases and 4 bases, there was a span of 8 bases. There are 12 residues in the CDR3. The CDR3 loop reads CSARSGATEAFF. DNA of the CDR3: TGCAGTGCTAGATCAGGGGCCACTGAAGCTTTCTTT.

This clonotype was counted at least ten times. V and J are TRBV20-1 and TRBJ2-1; the match to TRBD1 covers 10 bases. Germline values: CDR1 DFQATT, CDR2 SNEGSKA (reference sequence). The trim removed 8 bases at V and 2 bases at J, leaving 6 bases unmatched. The CDR3 has 14 amino acids. The CDR3: CSRGQGVTYNEQFF. CDR3 nucleotides: TGCAGTAGAGGACAGGGGGTAACCTACAATGAGCAGTTCTTC.

V and J are TRBV6-6 and TRBJ1-3; TRBD1 matches 7 bases. Germline-derived CDR1 and CDR2 are MNHNY and SVGAGI (reference sequence). CDR3 size: 14 residues. V dropped 1 base and J dropped 11; count of bases not matched to a gene: 8. Here the CDR3 DNA reads TGTGCCAGCAGTTACTGGCCAGGGGGGTACGCCATATATTTT. Translating gives CASSYWPGGYAIYF.

This clonotype has a count of ten or more. The rearrangement joins TRBV2 to TRBJ2-1, with D possibly being TRBD1 (5 bases). The V end lost 6 bases, the J end lost 4 bases, and 13 bases lay between the germline ends. In germline, CDR1 is SNHLY, CDR2 FYNNEI. This CDR3 spans 14 amino acids. The CDR3: CASSWTSFYNEQFF. The DNA of the CDR3 is TGTGCCAGCAGCTGGACAAGCTTTTACAATGAGCAGTTCTTC.

This clonotype came up many times. The rearrangement links TRBV14 to TRBJ1-1, with D uncertain. Germline CDR1 is SGHDN and CDR2 is FVKESK. The CDR3 covers 15 residues. V was shortened by 1 base and J by 1 base, with 10 bases between the two germline ends. The CDR3 here is CASSQAIGRNTEAFF. The CDR3 DNA follows: TGTGCCAGCAGCCAAGCTATTGGCAGGAACACTGAAGCTTTCTTT.